Following are 8 T cell receptor beta chains from one sample sequenced in a study of PD-1 blockade in classical Hodgkin lymphoma. Noted time point: cycle 4 day 1 (C4D1), after more than five weeks of nivolumab. Exposure to brentuximab vedotin varied, and each patient had relapsed following autologous stem cell transplantation. Sequencing was performed with immunoSEQ multiplex PCR; in TCRdb, only in-frame clones are kept and a portion is missing. The table has about 64,000 clones, more than 80% seen once. Sequencing used peripheral blood mononuclear cells (PBMCs), obtained before the fourth cycle of nivolumab. Receptors originate from a human donor with classical Hodgkin lymphoma.

V gene TRBV19 combines with J gene TRBJ2-2; 7 bases fit TRBD1. The trim removed 5 bases at V and 1 base at J, leaving 4 bases unmatched. Germline CDR1 reads LNHDA; CDR2 reads SQIVND (reference sequence). CDR3 size: 15 residues. The CDR3 spells CASSPRTGNTGELFF. Here the CDR3 DNA reads TGTGCCAGTAGTCCTCGGACAGGGAACACCGGGGAGCTGTTTTTT. The variable domain in full, with the rest retrieved from reference TRBV19 and TRBJ2-2, is DGGITQSPKYLFRKEGQNVTLSCEQNLNHDAMYWYRQDPGQGLRLIYYSQIVNDFQKGDIAEGYSVSREKKESFPLTVTSAQKNPTAFYLCASSPRTGNTGELFFGEGSRLTVL.

A few counts support this clone. CDR3 DNA: TGCGCCAGCAGCAGGGGAGAGAACACTGAAGCTTTCTTT. It specifies CASSRGENTEAFF. The V call is TRBV5-1, the J call TRBJ1-1, with D tentatively TRBD1 (5 bases). Trimming removed 4 bases from V and 1 base from J, with 8 bases in between. CDR1 is SGHRS, CDR2 YFSETQ, per germline. This CDR3 is 13 amino acids long.

The CDR3 nucleotides are TGTGCCAGCAGCGGCCTGCTGGGGCCCTATGGCTACACCTTC. Translating gives CASSGLLGPYGYTF. The gene calls are TRBV9 and TRBJ1-2; TRBD1 might be the D (5 bases). This CDR3 is built from 14 residues. Trimming removed 3 bases at V and 4 bases at J, with 13 bases between. Germline lookup yields CDR1 SGDLS and CDR2 YYNGEE. The variable domain in full, completed from reference TRBV9 and TRBJ1-2, reads DSGVTQTPKHLITATGQRVTLRCSPRSGDLSVYWYQQSLDQGLQFLIQYYNGEERAKGNILERFSAQQFPDLHSELNLSSLELGDSALYFCASSGLLGPYGYTFGSGTRLTVV.

This clone turned up a few times. The chain joins TRBV2 to TRBJ2-7; D may be TRBD1 (5 bases). The CDR3 is 13 residues long. Germline CDR1 and CDR2: SNHLY and FYNNEI. V lost 7 bases, J lost 4 bases, and 14 bases lay in between. CDR3 DNA sequence: TGTGCCAGCATAAAGGGGCCTTTTTACGAGCAGTACTTC. It codes for CASIKGPFYEQYF.

CDR3 protein: CSVRPDSASGNTIYF. The DNA for the CDR3 is TGCAGCGTGCGACCAGACAGTGCCTCTGGAAACACCATATATTTT. V is TRBV29-1 and J is TRBJ1-3; D possibly corresponds to TRBD1 (5 bases). V dropped 6 bases and J dropped 0 bases, with 15 bases sitting between them. This CDR3 has 15 residues. Germline loops: CDR1 SQVTM, CDR2 ANQGSEA.

V usage is TRBV6-5 and J usage is TRBJ2-2, with D unclear. CDR3 length equals 13 residues. Trimming left V 2 bases short and J 5 bases short, with 6 bases between. Germline V gene sequence: CDR1 MNHEY, CDR2 SVGAGI. CDR3 in amino acids: CASSYHGTGELFF. CDR3 nucleotides: TGTGCCAGCAGTTACCACGGAACCGGGGAGCTGTTTTTT.

The rearrangement joins TRBV6-5 to TRBJ1-1; TRBD1 might be the D (5 bases). The germline V gene encodes CDR1 MNHEY and CDR2 SVGAGI. Trimming pared 6 bases from V and 0 bases from J, leaving 8 bases between. The CDR3 runs 13 residues. The CDR3 bases are TGTGCCAGCAGGGGACGGCTGAACACTGAAGCTTTCTTT. Residues: CASRGRLNTEAFF.

The J gene is TRBJ1-4, the V gene TRBV4-1; D is ambiguous. V was clipped by 1 base and J by 0 bases, with 6 bases between them. The CDR3 spans 15 residues. Germline values: CDR1 MGHRA, CDR2 YSYEKL. CDR3 in DNA: TGCGCCAGCAGCCAAGTCCCTGCAACTAATGAAAAACTGTTTTTT. This gives the protein CASSQVPATNEKLFF.